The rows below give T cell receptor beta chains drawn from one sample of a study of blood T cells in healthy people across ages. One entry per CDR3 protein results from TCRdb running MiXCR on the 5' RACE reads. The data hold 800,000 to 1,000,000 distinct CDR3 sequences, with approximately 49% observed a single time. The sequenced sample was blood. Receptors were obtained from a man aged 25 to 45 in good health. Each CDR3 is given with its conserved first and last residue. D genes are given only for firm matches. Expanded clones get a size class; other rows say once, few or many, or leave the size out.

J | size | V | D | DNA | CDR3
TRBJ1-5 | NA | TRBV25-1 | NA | TGTGCCAGCAGGGGGATGAATCAGCCCCAGCATTTT | CASRGMNQPQHF
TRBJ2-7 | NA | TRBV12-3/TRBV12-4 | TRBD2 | TGTGCCAGCAGTTTAAAGCGGGGGATGAACGAGCAGTACTTC | CASSLKRGMNEQYF
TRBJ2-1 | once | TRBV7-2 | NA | TGTGCCAGCAGCACCTACAGGGCCCATGAGCAGTTCTTC | CASSTYRAHEQFF
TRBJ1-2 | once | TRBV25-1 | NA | TGTGCCAGCAGCCCCGATCATGGCTACACCTTC | CASSPDHGYTF
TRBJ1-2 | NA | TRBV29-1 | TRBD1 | TGCAGCGTTAATTCGAACAGGGGGCCTGGCTACACCTTC | CSVNSNRGPGYTF
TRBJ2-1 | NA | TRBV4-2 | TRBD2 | TGTGCCAGCAGCCAAGTTCTAGCGGGGGCTTTCGGTGAGCAGTTCTTC | CASSQVLAGAFGEQFF
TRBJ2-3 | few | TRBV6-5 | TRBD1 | TGTGCCAGCAGGCACTACAGGGGTAGCACAGATACGCAGTATTTT | CASRHYRGSTDTQYF
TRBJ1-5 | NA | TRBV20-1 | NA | TGCAGTGCTTTCGCAAACCCCAGACAGGGCAATCAGCCCCAGCATTTT | CSAFANPRQGNQPQHF
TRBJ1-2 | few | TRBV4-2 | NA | TGTGCCAGCAGCCAAGAAGAAAGCGGACAGCTGAACTATGGCTACACCTTC | CASSQEESGQLNYGYTF
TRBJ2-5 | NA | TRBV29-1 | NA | TGCAGCGTTGAACTGGCAGGAGACCCTCAAGAGACCCAGTACTTC | CSVELAGDPQETQYF
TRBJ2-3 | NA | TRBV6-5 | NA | TGTGCCAGCAGCAACGGACGGGGGATTTCAGATACGCAGTATTTT | CASSNGRGISDTQYF
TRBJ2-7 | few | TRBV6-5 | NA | TGTGCCAGCAGTTACTCGAAGGGGGGAAGAAACTCCTACGAGCAGTACTTC | CASSYSKGGRNSYEQYF
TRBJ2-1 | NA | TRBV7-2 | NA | TGTGCCAGCAGCTTAGGTAACCGGGACTGGCAGTTCTTC | CASSLGNRDWQFF
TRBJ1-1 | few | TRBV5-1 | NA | TGCGCCAGCAGAGAGGGAGACAGCACTGAAGCTTTCTTT | CASREGDSTEAFF
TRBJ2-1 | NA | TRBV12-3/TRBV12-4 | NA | TGTGCCAGCACCGTTGGGACATCCGGCTCCTACAATGAGCAGTTCTTC | CASTVGTSGSYNEQFF